This T cell receptor (beta chain) is drawn from a study of T cell responses to AZD1222 COVID-19 vaccine. Only one count was recorded for this clone. Generated by immunoSEQ multiplex PCR, the TCRdb table keeps only in-frame clones and is missing some. This table holds approximately 160,000 clones, 91% found once. The CDR3 spans 13 residues. V was pared by 0 bases and J by 4 bases, with 7 bases between. J is TRBJ2-7 and V is TRBV12-3 or TRBV12-4; D might be TRBD2 (6 bases). Sequencing was performed on peripheral blood, taken on day 0 of AZD1222 vaccination. This sequence was found in an adult in good health. The CDR3 DNA reads TGTGCCAGCAGTTTAGCGGCGGGGTACGAGCAGTACTTC. It yields the protein CASSLAAGYEQYF.